Listed here are 31 T cell receptor beta chains from one sample, sequenced in a study of T cell responses to AZD1222 COVID-19 vaccine. The method was immunoSEQ multiplex PCR; TCRdb's version includes in-frame clones alone and lacks a portion of them. Found here are roughly 140,000 clones, around nine tenths of them singletons; the top ten hold approximately 2.9%. The material was peripheral blood, obtained on day 0 of MenACWY control vaccination. Every receptor here comes from an adult in good health.

The chain recombines TRBV5-1 with TRBJ1-1; D uncertain. Per the germline V gene, CDR1 is SGHRS and CDR2 is YFSETQ. CDR3 length equals 15 residues. V was clipped by 4 bases and J by 0 bases, with 13 bases between them. CDR3 protein: CASSPGLNMNTEAFF. CDR3 coding DNA: TGCGCCAGCAGCCCCGGCCTCAACATGAACACTGAAGCTTTCTTT.

This clone was counted between two and nine times. J is TRBJ2-1 and V is TRBV7-9; 14 positions agree with TRBD2. Germline CDR1 SEHNR, CDR2 FQNEAQ (reference sequence). The CDR3 sequence is 18 residues long. The J segment lost 3 bases and the V segment lost 3 bases, leaving 7 bases of the junction unmatched. The CDR3 DNA reads TGTGCCAGCAGCTTGGGACTAGCGGGGGCCCTTCACTACAATGAGCAGTTCTTC. This encodes CASSLGLAGALHYNEQFF. Full variable domain (missing parts from reference TRBV7-9 and TRBJ2-1): DTGVSQNPRHKITKRGQNVTFRCDPISEHNRLYWYRQTLGQGPEFLTYFQNEAQLEKSRLLSDRFSAERPKGSFSTLEIQRTEQGDSAMYLCASSLGLAGALHYNEQFFGPGTRLTVL.

The CDR3 bases are TGCGCCAGCAGCCAAGTATCCGGGACAGGGGGGGTCGCTTTCTTT. This gives the protein CASSQVSGTGGVAFF. The J gene is TRBJ1-1, the V gene TRBV4-1, with 11 bases lining up with TRBD1. V trimming: 1 base; J trimming: 11 bases; junction bases outside the gene matches: 9. The CDR3 totals 15 residues. The germline CDR1 and CDR2 sequences are MGHRA and YSYEKL.

The chain links TRBV30 to TRBJ1-2; unclear D gene. Germline CDR1 GTSNPN, CDR2 SVGIG (reference sequence). Between the trimmed V and J ends, which lost 0 bases and 4 bases, there was a span of 12 bases. CDR3 size: 14 residues. CDR3 DNA: TGTGCCTGGAGTGTACGGGAAGAAACCTATGGCTACACCTTC. It encodes CAWSVREETYGYTF. The variable domain in full, with the rest retrieved from reference TRBV30 and TRBJ1-2, is SQTIHQWPATLVQPVGSPLSLECTVEGTSNPNLYWYRQAAGRGLQLLFYSVGIGQISSEVPQNLSASRPQDRQFILSSKKLLLSDSGFYLCAWSVREETYGYTFGSGTRLTVV.

This clone was recorded only once. The chain employs TRBV7-2 and TRBJ1-2; D remains unclear. V was clipped by 6 bases and J by 1 base, with 9 bases between them. The germline gives CDR1 SGHTA, CDR2 FQGNSA. The CDR3 sequence is 13 residues long. The CDR3, as DNA: TGTGCCAGCAGGACTGCGCGTAACTATGGCTACACCTTC. Its protein product is CASRTARNYGYTF.

The V call is TRBV11-2, the J call TRBJ1-6, with no clear D. The CDR3 is made up of 12 amino acids. Trimming took 3 bases from V and 14 from J, leaving 11 bases between them. Germline CDR1 reads SGHAT; CDR2 reads FQNNGV. CDR3: CASSFGLGALHF. As DNA, the CDR3 is TGTGCCAGCAGCTTTGGCTTGGGAGCCCTCCACTTT.

For the CDR3, the DNA is TGTGCCAGCAGCCAAGTTTCAGGGGCGTCAACTTATGGCTACACCTTC. It yields the protein CASSQVSGASTYGYTF. The chain employs TRBV14 and TRBJ1-2; D may be TRBD1 (6 bases). CDR1 is SGHDN and CDR2 is FVKESK in the germline V gene. Trimming stripped 1 base from V and 5 bases from J, with 17 bases between. The CDR3 sequence is 16 residues long.

V and J are TRBV27 and TRBJ2-1, with 8 positions matching TRBD2. This CDR3 region has 15 residues. The V segment lost 7 bases and the J segment 0 bases; nucleotides outside the gene matches: 5. Germline CDR1 reads MNHEY; CDR2 reads SMNVEV (reference sequence). The CDR3 DNA reads TGTGCCAGCACCAGAGCGGGGGACTCCTACAATGAGCAGTTCTTC. Amino acid sequence: CASTRAGDSYNEQFF.

This chain links TRBV5-1 with TRBJ1-6, with a tentative D call TRBD1 (5 bases). The CDR3 consists of 14 residues. The germline V gene encodes CDR1 SGHRS and CDR2 YFSETQ. Trimming took 0 bases from V and 9 from J, leaving 10 bases between them. CDR3 sequence: CASSLAGRSSPLHF. DNA for the CDR3: TGCGCCAGCAGCTTGGCAGGGAGGAGTTCACCCCTCCACTTT. Based on the CDR3 plus reference TRBV5-1 and TRBJ1-6, the full variable domain is KAGVTQTPRYLIKTRGQQVTLSCSPISGHRSVSWYQQTPGQGLQFLFEYFSETQRNKGNFPGRFSGRQFSNSRSEMNVSTLELGDSALYLCASSLAGRSSPLHFGNGTRLTVT.

The rearrangement links TRBV5-1 to TRBJ2-3; 9 bases are a match to TRBD2. Trimming took 0 bases from V and 1 from J; bases not matched to a gene: 9. The CDR3 spans 18 residues. Germline lookup yields CDR1 SGHRS and CDR2 YFSETQ. As DNA, the CDR3 is TGCGCCAGCAGCTTGGCTCCTAGCGGGAAGGTGGGCACAGATACGCAGTATTTT. Amino acids: CASSLAPSGKVGTDTQYF.

The chain combines TRBV25-1 with TRBJ2-7; weak D call: TRBD2 (6 bases). Germline V lookup: CDR1 MGHDK, CDR2 SYGVNS. The CDR3 covers 14 residues. Trimming pared 2 bases from V and 3 bases from J, leaving 11 bases between. The CDR3 loop is CASSEGGSDYEQYF. The CDR3 bases are TGTGCCAGCAGTGAAGGGGGGTCGGACTACGAGCAGTACTTC.

This chain uses TRBV2 with TRBJ1-3; D is perhaps TRBD1 (5 bases). Germline V CDR1 and CDR2: SNHLY, FYNNEI. The CDR3 has 16 residues. Trimming took 3 bases from V and 0 from J, leaving 12 bases between them. This chain's CDR3 is CASSDRGLGSGNTIYF. CDR3 bases: TGTGCCAGCAGTGATCGGGGACTCGGCTCTGGAAACACCATATATTTT.

This clone was observed a single time. The chain is built from TRBV5-1 and TRBJ2-7; D may be TRBD1 (6 bases). V lost 4 bases and J lost 5, with 13 bases in between. Looked up from germline, CDR1 is SGHRS and CDR2 is YFSETQ. The CDR3 runs to 13 residues. In DNA form, the CDR3 reads TGCGCCAGCAGCCTTACAGGGCCCCACGAGCAGTACTTC. Its protein is CASSLTGPHEQYF. Supplemented by reference TRBV5-1 and TRBJ2-7, the full variable domain reads KAGVTQTPRYLIKTRGQQVTLSCSPISGHRSVSWYQQTPGQGLQFLFEYFSETQRNKGNFPGRFSGRQFSNSRSEMNVSTLELGDSALYLCASSLTGPHEQYFGPGTRLTVT.

The chain joins TRBV19 to TRBJ2-3; no firm D call. Trimming removed 4 bases at V and 0 bases at J, with 5 bases between. The CDR3 length is 13 residues. From germline, CDR1 is LNHDA and CDR2 SQIVND (reference sequence). As DNA, the CDR3 is TGTGCCAGTAGTACGACTAGCACAGATACGCAGTATTTT. Translating it yields CASSTTSTDTQYF.

The rearrangement uses TRBV28 and TRBJ1-1, with D possibly TRBD1 on 5 matching bases. CDR1 MDHEN and CDR2 SYDVKM come from the germline V gene. V was shortened by 6 bases and J by 1 base, with 15 bases between the two germline ends. This CDR3 is built from 15 residues. As DNA, the CDR3 is TGTGCCAGCAGACCTCCGGGACCAAAGAACACTGAAGCTTTCTTT. It specifies CASRPPGPKNTEAFF.

The V and J genes are TRBV4-1 and TRBJ1-1; D unclear. The ends were cut back, 0 bases at V and 4 bases at J, with 0 bases in the middle. The length of the CDR3 is 11 residues. Germline CDR1 reads MGHRA; CDR2 reads YSYEKL. The CDR3 nucleotides are TGCGCCAGCAGCCAAGACACTGAAGCTTTCTTT. Its translation is CASSQDTEAFF.

V is TRBV7-3 and J is TRBJ1-1; no clear D. Germline CDR1 reads SGHTA; CDR2 reads FQGTGA. Trimming shortened V by 5 bases and J by 1 base, and 14 bases separated the two germline ends. CDR3 size: 15 residues. The CDR3 sequence is CASSPLPEGNTEAFF. As DNA, the CDR3 is TGTGCCAGCAGCCCGCTCCCGGAGGGGAACACTGAAGCTTTCTTT.

The V call is TRBV9, the J call TRBJ2-7; TRBD2 matches 8 bases. V shed 3 bases and J 3 bases; nucleotides not matched to a gene: 5. The CDR3 has 14 amino acids. CDR1 is SGDLS and CDR2 is YYNGEE in the germline V gene. The CDR3 sequence: CASSGDSGVYEQYF. The CDR3 DNA is TGTGCCAGCAGCGGAGATAGCGGGGTCTACGAGCAGTACTTC.

As for this clone: This sample includes further DNA sequences coding for the same CDR3. The V call is TRBV10-2, the J call TRBJ2-7; 9 bases match TRBD2. V gave up 2 bases and J gave up 2 bases; unmatched junction bases: 4. CDR3 size: 15 residues. Germline values: CDR1 WSHSY, CDR2 SAAADI. The CDR3 sequence is CASSEGLAGPYEQYF. CDR3 in DNA: TGCGCCAGCAGTGAGGGGCTAGCGGGACCCTACGAGCAGTACTTC.

This clone was observed once. This chain joins TRBV6-1 and TRBJ1-2; D not certain. CDR3 length equals 15 residues. Germline V lookup: CDR1 MNHNS, CDR2 SASEGT. V was pared by 0 bases and J by 0 bases, with 8 bases between. Here the CDR3 reads CASSEAQAANYGYTF. For the CDR3, the DNA is TGTGCCAGCAGTGAAGCGCAAGCAGCTAACTATGGCTACACCTTC.

The rearrangement uses TRBV7-9 and TRBJ2-7; D may match TRBD1 or TRBD2 (5 bases each). The ends were cut back, 5 bases at V and 0 bases at J, with 17 bases in the middle. The CDR3 length is 16 residues. Per germline, CDR1 SEHNR and CDR2 FQNEAQ (reference sequence). CDR3 sequence: CASSLYRDRSSYEQYF. Written as DNA, the CDR3 is TGTGCCAGCAGCCTCTACCGGGACCGGAGCTCCTACGAGCAGTACTTC.

This clone occurred once. The V and J genes are TRBV5-1 and TRBJ1-5, with D uncertain. V lost 4 bases and J lost 0, with 11 bases in between. Germline CDR1 is SGHRS and CDR2 is YFSETQ. The CDR3 has 15 amino acids. The CDR3 loop reads CASSPGSNSNQPQHF. In DNA, the CDR3 is TGCGCCAGCAGCCCAGGTTCTAATAGCAATCAGCCCCAGCATTTT.

The chain uses TRBV5-6 and TRBJ2-3, with D maybe TRBD2 (5 bases). The germline gives CDR1 SGHDT, CDR2 YYEEEE. The V end was cut by 0 bases, the J end by 7 bases, with 12 bases between. This CDR3 spans 14 amino acids. CDR3 region: CASSLEEGFNTQYF. The CDR3, as DNA: TGTGCCAGCAGCTTGGAAGAGGGTTTTAATACGCAGTATTTT. The whole variable domain, remainder taken from reference TRBV5-6 and TRBJ2-3, is DAGVTQSPTHLIKTRGQQVTLRCSPKSGHDTVSWYQQALGQGPQFIFQYYEEEERQRGNFPDRFSGHQFPNYSSELNVNALLLGDSALYLCASSLEEGFNTQYFGPGTRLTVL.

The chain has TRBV3-1 (or the pseudogene TRBV3-2) and TRBJ2-7; no reliable D call. Trimming left V 4 bases short and J 2 bases short, with 12 bases between. The CDR3 runs 14 residues. Germline lookup yields CDR1 LGHDT and CDR2 YNNKEL (reference sequence). CDR3 amino acids: CASSLSDLAYEQYF. CDR3 DNA sequence: TGTGCCAGCAGCCTGTCTGACCTTGCCTACGAGCAGTACTTC.

The chain recombines TRBV18 with TRBJ2-2; D may be TRBD1 (6 bases). The CDR3 is 14 residues long. Germline assignment: CDR1 KGHSH and CDR2 LQKENI. V gave up 4 bases and J gave up 2 bases, with 8 bases separating them. This chain's CDR3 is CASSRDTNTGELFF. In nucleotides, the CDR3 is TGTGCCAGCTCACGGGACACAAACACCGGGGAGCTGTTTTTT.

This chain connects TRBV10-3 to TRBJ2-2; 14 positions agree with TRBD2. Germline values: CDR1 ENHRY, CDR2 SYGVKD. This CDR3 spans 16 amino acids. The junction had 4 bases not matched to a gene; V was cut back by 6 bases and J by 4 bases. The CDR3: CAIRPGLAGATGELFF. CDR3 DNA: TGTGCCATCAGACCGGGACTAGCGGGAGCCACCGGGGAGCTGTTTTTT.

J is TRBJ2-7 and V is TRBV20-1, with 9 nucleotides matching TRBD2. From germline, CDR1 is DFQATT and CDR2 SNEGSKA (reference sequence). This CDR3 has 17 amino acids. The V segment lost 3 bases and the J segment 2 bases; nucleotides outside the gene matches: 14. The CDR3 nucleotides are TGCAGTGCTAGTCTTTTGCGGGAGGGCCAGTTAACCTACGAGCAGTACTTC. Residues: CSASLLREGQLTYEQYF.

This chain links TRBV30 with TRBJ2-3; 7 bases line up with TRBD1. The trim removed 3 bases at V and 2 bases at J, leaving 5 bases unmatched. The CDR3 sequence is 14 residues long. Germline V gene sequence: CDR1 GTSNPN, CDR2 SVGIG (reference sequence). The CDR3 nucleotides read TGTGCCTGGAGCCAGGGACAGTTCACAGATACGCAGTATTTT. Its translation is CAWSQGQFTDTQYF.

The chain carries TRBV19 and TRBJ1-5; D is undetermined. V was shortened by 7 bases and J by 1 base, with 17 bases between the two germline ends. The CDR3 extends over 16 amino acids. From germline, CDR1 is LNHDA and CDR2 SQIVND (reference sequence). In DNA form, the CDR3 reads TGTGCCAGTAACCGCGGGGTCGGGAAAAGCAATCAGCCCCAGCATTTT. The encoded protein is CASNRGVGKSNQPQHF.

Only a few counts were recorded for this clone. J is TRBJ2-7 and V is TRBV30; TRBD2 agrees at 8 bases. The CDR3 extends over 11 amino acids. The V segment lost 8 bases and the J segment 0 bases; nucleotides outside the gene matches: 0. Germline CDR1 is GTSNPN and CDR2 is SVGIG (reference sequence). CDR3 DNA sequence: TGTGCCGGGACTAGCTCCTACGAGCAGTACTTC. Translating gives CAGTSSYEQYF.

This rearrangement joins TRBV7-3 to TRBJ2-3, with D maybe TRBD2 (6 bases). V was trimmed by 3 bases and J by 2 bases, leaving 12 bases between them. The CDR3 length is 15 residues. Germline V CDR1 and CDR2: SGHTA, FQGTGA. This CDR3 reads CASSFRGGFTDTQYF. CDR3 sequence (DNA): TGTGCCAGCAGCTTTAGGGGAGGATTCACAGATACGCAGTATTTT.